This T cell receptor (beta chain) was captured in a study of blood T cells in healthy people across ages. Alongside a J-beta primer mix, a sample-barcoded 5' primer served in a second PCR lasting about 7 to 12 cycles. Carrying 12 random nucleotides, a template-switch adaptor labeled each individual cDNA molecule. Paired-end reads containing CDR3 totaled no fewer than 2.5 million for each sample. TCRdb passed the 5' RACE reads through MiXCR, listing each CDR3 protein once. The repertoire includes some 690,000 distinct CDR3 sequences, 22% of them detected once, and about 22% sits in the top ten. Each individual donor underwent a draw of roughly 10 milliliters of peripheral blood. The CDR3 extends over 15 amino acids. The V and J ends lost 4 bases and 2 bases, in that order; junction bases with no gene match: 7. Germline CDR1 reads SGHVS; CDR2 reads FNYEAQ.

This receptor was taken from a man in his sixties or seventies in good health. The V call is TRBV7-6, the J call TRBJ2-7, with 8 bases matching TRBD2. Specimen: blood. The CDR3 region has the DNA TGTGCCAGCAGCTCGGGGGGGGCGTTTCCCTACGAGCAGTACTTC. It is translated as CASSSGGAFPYEQYF.